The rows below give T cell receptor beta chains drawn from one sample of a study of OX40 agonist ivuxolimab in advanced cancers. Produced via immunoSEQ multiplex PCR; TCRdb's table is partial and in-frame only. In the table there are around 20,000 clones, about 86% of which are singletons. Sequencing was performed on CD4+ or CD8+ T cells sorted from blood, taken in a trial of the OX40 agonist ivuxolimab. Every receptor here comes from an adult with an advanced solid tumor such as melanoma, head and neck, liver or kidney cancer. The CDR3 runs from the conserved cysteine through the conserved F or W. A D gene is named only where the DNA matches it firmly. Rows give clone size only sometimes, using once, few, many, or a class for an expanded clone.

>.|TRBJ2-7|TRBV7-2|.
CASSRTGGYEQYF
TGTGCCAGCAGCAGGACCGGTGGGTACGAGCAGTACTTC
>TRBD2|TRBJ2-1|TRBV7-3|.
CASSSGLAGVNEQFF
TGTGCCAGCAGCTCCGGACTAGCGGGAGTCAATGAGCAGTTCTTC
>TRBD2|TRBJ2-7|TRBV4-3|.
CASSQDGREGEQYF
TGCGCCAGCAGCCAAGATGGGAGGGAAGGGGAGCAGTACTTC
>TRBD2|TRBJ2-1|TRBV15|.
CATSTWREGPDEQFF
TGTGCCACCAGCACATGGCGGGAGGGCCCCGATGAGCAGTTCTTC
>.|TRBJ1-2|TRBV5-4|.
CASTGPPYGYTF
TGTGCCAGCACCGGACCGCCCTATGGCTACACCTTC
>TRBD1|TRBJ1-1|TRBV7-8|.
CASSRKTGLTEAFF
TGTGCCAGCAGCAGAAAGACAGGGTTGACTGAAGCTTTCTTT
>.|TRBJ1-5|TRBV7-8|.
CASSPDVNSNQPQHF
TGTGCCAGCAGCCCAGACGTAAATAGCAATCAGCCCCAGCATTTT
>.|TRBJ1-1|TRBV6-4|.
CATISPLYRREAFF
TGTGCCACAATCTCTCCCTTGTATAGACGTGAAGCTTTCTTT
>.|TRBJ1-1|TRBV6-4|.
CASSAGRDTEAFF
TGTGCCAGCAGCGCCGGGAGGGACACTGAAGCTTTCTTT
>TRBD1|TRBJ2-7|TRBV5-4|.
CASSGTGESYEQYF
TGTGCCAGCAGCGGTACAGGGGAGTCCTACGAGCAGTACTTC
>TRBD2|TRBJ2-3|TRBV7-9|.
CASSLSLAGGPDTQYF
TGTGCCAGCAGCTTATCACTAGCGGGAGGTCCAGATACGCAGTATTTT
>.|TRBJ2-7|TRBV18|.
CASSPSVYEQYF
TGTGCCAGCTCACCATCGGTCTACGAGCAGTACTTC
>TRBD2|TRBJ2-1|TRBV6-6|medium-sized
CASGLAGPNEQFF
TGTGCCAGCGGACTAGCGGGGCCCAATGAGCAGTTCTTC
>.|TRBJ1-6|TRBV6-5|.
CASSYSHEGNNSPLHF
TGTGCCAGCAGTTACTCGCATGAGGGAAATAATTCACCCCTCCACTTT
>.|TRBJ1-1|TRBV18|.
CASSPNRGGAGLGTEAFF
TGTGCCAGCTCACCCAATCGTGGGGGGGCCGGGTTAGGCACTGAAGCTTTCTTT
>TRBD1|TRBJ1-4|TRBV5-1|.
CASSAQGQSNEKLFF
TGCGCCAGCAGCGCCCAGGGACAGTCTAATGAAAAACTGTTTTTT
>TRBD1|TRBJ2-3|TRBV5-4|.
CASSSDRAADTQYF
TGTGCCAGCAGCTCGGACAGGGCCGCAGATACGCAGTATTTT
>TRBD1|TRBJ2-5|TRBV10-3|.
CAISTGTGIQTQYF
TGTGCCATCAGTACCGGGACAGGGATTCAGACCCAGTACTTC
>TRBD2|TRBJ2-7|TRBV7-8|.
CASSLTGGFSYEQYF
TGTGCCAGCAGCTTGACGGGGGGGTTCTCCTACGAGCAGTACTTC
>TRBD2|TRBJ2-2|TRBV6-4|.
CASSGVAGDTGELFF
TGTGCCAGCAGTGGAGTAGCGGGGGACACCGGGGAGCTGTTTTTT
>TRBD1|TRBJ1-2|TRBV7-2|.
CASSSDRGASGYTF
TGTGCCAGCAGTTCGGACAGGGGGGCGTCTGGCTACACCTTC
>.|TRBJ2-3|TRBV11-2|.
CASSNSGFSTDTQYF
TGTGCCAGCAGCAATAGCGGATTTAGCACAGATACGCAGTATTTT
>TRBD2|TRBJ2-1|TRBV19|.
CASSIAASGGSYNEQFF
TGTGCCAGTAGTATAGCGGCTAGCGGGGGCTCCTACAATGAGCAGTTCTTC
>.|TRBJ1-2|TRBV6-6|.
CASSYSQGGYTF
TGTGCCAGCAGTTACTCGCAGGGTGGCTACACCTTC
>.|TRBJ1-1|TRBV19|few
CASSVQRNTEAFF
TGTGCCAGTAGTGTACAGAGGAACACTGAAGCTTTCTTT
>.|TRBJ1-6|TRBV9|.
CASSVVSGGFSTLHF
TGTGCCAGCAGCGTAGTCTCCGGAGGGTTTAGCACCCTCCACTTT
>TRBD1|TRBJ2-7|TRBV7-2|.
CASSWGQASYEQYF
TGTGCCAGCAGCTGGGGACAGGCCTCCTACGAGCAGTACTTC
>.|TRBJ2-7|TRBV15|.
CATSRGGDSYEQYF
TGTGCCACCAGCAGAGGGGGGGACAGCTACGAGCAGTACTTC
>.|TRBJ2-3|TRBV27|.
CASSLERGTDTQYF
TGTGCCAGCAGTTTAGAGCGGGGCACAGATACGCAGTATTTT
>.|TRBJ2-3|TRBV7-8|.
CASSLVGGQNPRNTQYF
TGTGCCAGCAGCTTAGTTGGGGGGCAAAACCCTCGGAATACGCAGTATTTT
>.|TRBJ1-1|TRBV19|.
CASSKDGDTEAFF
TGTGCCAGTAGCAAGGACGGCGACACTGAAGCTTTCTTT
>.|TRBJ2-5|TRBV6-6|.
CASTKRGTETQYF
TGTGCCAGCACGAAGAGGGGGACAGAGACCCAGTACTTC
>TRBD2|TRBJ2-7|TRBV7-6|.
CASSSRAGKRILYEQYF
TGTGCCAGCAGCTCCCGAGCGGGGAAGAGGATATTGTACGAGCAGTACTTC
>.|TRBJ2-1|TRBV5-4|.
CASFSQTAFSYNEQFF
TGTGCCAGCTTTTCCCAGACAGCCTTTTCCTACAATGAGCAGTTCTTC
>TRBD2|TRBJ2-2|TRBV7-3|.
CASSSSGGANTGELFF
TGTGCCAGCAGCTCCTCTGGGGGGGCGAACACCGGGGAGCTGTTTTTT
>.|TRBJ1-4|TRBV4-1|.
CASSPTLVRAGSASNEKLFF
TGCGCCAGCAGTCCTACCCTCGTGAGAGCAGGGTCGGCGAGTAATGAAAAACTGTTTTTT
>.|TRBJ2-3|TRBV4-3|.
CASSQDRSRATQYF
TGCGCCAGCAGCCAAGACCGAAGCCGGGCCACGCAGTATTTT
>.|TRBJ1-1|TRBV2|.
CASSVHENTEAFF
TGTGCCAGCAGTGTACACGAGAACACTGAAGCTTTCTTT
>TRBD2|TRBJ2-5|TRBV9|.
CASSVTGGQETQYF
TGTGCCAGCAGCGTGACCGGGGGGCAAGAGACCCAGTACTTC
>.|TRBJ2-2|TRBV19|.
CASSSGQGHTGELFF
TGTGCCAGTAGTTCGGGGCAGGGACACACCGGGGAGCTGTTTTTT
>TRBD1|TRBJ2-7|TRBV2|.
CASRGDSYEQYF
TGTGCCAGCAGAGGGGACAGCTACGAGCAGTACTTC
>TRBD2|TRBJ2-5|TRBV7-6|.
CASSLTGGTSRETQYF
TGTGCCAGCAGCTTAACGGGGGGGACTAGCAGGGAGACCCAGTACTTC
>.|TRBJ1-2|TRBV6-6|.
CASSLLDRDGYTF
TGTGCCAGCAGTTTACTGGACAGAGATGGCTACACCTTC
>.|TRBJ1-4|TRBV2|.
CASSEDRTTNEKLFF
TGTGCCAGCAGCGAAGACAGAACAACTAATGAAAAACTGTTTTTT
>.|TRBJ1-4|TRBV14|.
CASSQGRRNFNEKLFF
TGTGCCAGCAGCCAAGGTCGTCGGAATTTTAATGAAAAACTGTTTTTT
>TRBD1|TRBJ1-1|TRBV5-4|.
CASSLPTGGLLEAFF
TGTGCCAGCAGCCTACCGACAGGGGGACTTCTTGAAGCTTTCTTT
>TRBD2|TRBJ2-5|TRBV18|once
CASSPLGTSGSRETQYF
TGTGCCAGCTCACCACTCGGGACTAGCGGGAGTCGGGAGACCCAGTACTTC
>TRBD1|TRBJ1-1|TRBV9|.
CASSVTGTANTEAFF
TGTGCCAGCAGCGTAACCGGGACAGCGAACACTGAAGCTTTCTTT
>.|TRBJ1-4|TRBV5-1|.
CASRVISGGEKLFF
TGCGCCAGCAGAGTAATTTCGGGAGGGGAAAAACTGTTTTTT